The rows below give T cell receptor beta chains drawn from one sample of a study of blood T cell repertoires in COVID-19. Clones were sequenced by immunoSEQ multiplex PCR, and TCRdb holds only the in-frame ones, with some missing. Among approximately 50,000 clones listed, 70% to 80% were seen once. The sequenced sample was peripheral blood. The receptors were sampled from a man in his 70s with acute or convalescent COVID-19. The CDR3 runs from the conserved cysteine through the conserved F or W. The D gene is left open where the match is weak. Only part of the rows carry a size: once, few, many, or a class if the clone is expanded.

d_gene,abundance,j_gene,v_gene,CDR3aa,CDR3nt
TRBD1,few,TRBJ1-5,TRBV7-9,CASSAPEGQGYSNQPQHF,TGTGCCAGCAGCGCGCCGGAAGGACAGGGATATAGCAATCAGCCCCAGCATTTT
TRBD1,.,TRBJ1-4,TRBV18,CASSQRQGSANEKLFF,TGTGCCAGCTCACAACGACAGGGGTCGGCTAATGAAAAACTGTTTTTT
.,.,TRBJ1-2,TRBV6-1,CASSEDRVGGYTF,TGTGCCAGCAGTGAAGACAGGGTGGGTGGCTACACCTTC
.,.,TRBJ2-5,TRBV28,CALGTLGRLARRETQYF,TGTGCCTTGGGTACGCTGGGCCGGTTGGCCCGACGGGAGACCCAGTACTTC
.,.,TRBJ2-7,TRBV5-5,CASTWSDTYEQYF,TGTGCCAGCACGTGGTCAGATACCTACGAGCAGTACTTC
.,.,TRBJ1-1,TRBV19,CASSIGWAGNDVSF,TGTGCCAGTAGTATAGGATGGGCGGGGAATGATGTTTCCTTT
TRBD2,.,TRBJ2-7,TRBV11-2,CASSLTGLAGVLEEQYF,TGTGCCAGCAGCTTAACGGGACTAGCGGGAGTTCTGGAAGAGCAGTACTTC
TRBD1,.,TRBJ1-6,TRBV14,CASSQTRTGTSPLHF,TGTGCCAGCAGCCAAACCAGGACAGGCACTTCACCCCTCCACTTT
TRBD2,.,TRBJ2-5,TRBV7-9,CASSPHGGGGETQYF,TGTGCCAGCAGCCCCCACGGGGGGGGAGGAGAGACCCAGTACTTC
.,.,TRBJ1-6,TRBV19,CASSGSSSYNSPLHF,TGTGCCAGTTCAGGTTCCAGCTCCTATAATTCACCCCTCCACTTT
TRBD2,.,TRBJ2-7,TRBV6-2/TRBV6-3,CASSLAGGHYGEQYF,TGTGCCAGCAGTCTAGCGGGGGGCCACTACGGCGAGCAGTACTTC
TRBD1,few,TRBJ2-3,TRBV28,CAILNRGADTQYF,TGTGCCATCCTGAACAGGGGCGCAGATACGCAGTATTTT
TRBD2,.,TRBJ2-3,TRBV5-1,CASSLGAGGPDTQYF,TGCGCCAGCAGCTTGGGAGCGGGGGGCCCTGATACGCAGTATTTT
.,once,TRBJ2-7,TRBV30,CAWRSGVGYEQYF,TGTGCCTGGAGGTCGGGGGTCGGCTACGAGCAGTACTTC